This record looks at one T cell receptor (beta chain) sequence and its context. Its cognate antigen has yet to be identified. Base quality data are lacking; no much larger clone is found one base away. The sample comes from a study of a mutant IDH1 vaccine in newly diagnosed glioma (dated by TCRdb to about 2021). About the study as a whole: In the chemotherapy-containing groups, vaccination started alongside temozolomide cycles, whereas in patients who had radiotherapy alone it started 4-6 weeks after radiotherapy. Of the 32 patients who were treated, about 60% were male and approximately 40% were female, and the mean age was approximately 40 years. Before enrollment, patients had received standard therapy of radiotherapy alone, temozolomide alone, or radiochemotherapy with temozolomide; most received the combination. The week-35 safety follow-up took place at visit V12, and the week-47 end of study took place at visit V13. Peripheral blood was collected at six visits: V03 (baseline), V05, V07, V10, V12 and V13. Longitudinal TCRB deep sequencing was done for some 26 treated patients, wherever samples were available for exploratory analyses.

The protocol used for the library was the immunoSEQ multiplex PCR assay. Rearranged TCR beta chain sequences were amplified using the hsTCRB Kit according to the manufacturer's protocol. An Illumina MiSeq was used to sequence the TCRB libraries. As for the original processing: The proprietary platform of the kit vendor was used for demultiplexing, trimming and gene mapping. TCRdb retrieved this table from immuneACCESS and kept in-frame rearrangements only. Not all clones are present; in checked studies, unresolved V genes account for under half, and no reason is known for the remainder. The V and J calls and clone size are taken from that table; D and trimming were inferred from the DNA. The sample includes around 65,000 clones, with 75% to 90% observed a single time. In total, the top ten clones hold roughly 4% of the sample. Points the paper makes about the study in general: Pseudoprogression seemed to be unrelated to changes in the top peripheral T cell clonotypes found by TCRB sequencing. Immune responses induced by the vaccine were seen in roughly 95% of patients across multiple MHC alleles. PBMC samples for TCRB deep sequencing were selected based on availability. The authors noted that analyses of patient blood samples could not be reproduced because of sample limitations.

This sample's time point label indicates: week 47, end of study. Each vaccine dose was 300 ug of a 20-mer mutant IDH1 peptide in Montanide, given subcutaneously with topical imiquimod. Patients received eight vaccinations in weeks 1, 3, 5, 7, 11, 15, 19 and 23, corresponding to visits V03 through V10. Donors had newly diagnosed WHO grade 3 or 4 IDH1-mutant astrocytomas with loss of nuclear ATRX. The samples were drawn from NOA16, a multicentre, single-arm, open-label phase I trial in Germany that tested a mutant IDH1 peptide vaccine in humans for the first time. Genomic DNA for TCRB sequencing was extracted from EDTA blood using the DNeasy Blood and Tissue Kit. Sequenced material: PBMCs, taken from a glioma patient whose treatment included an IDH1 peptide vaccine. This receptor was obtained from a man aged 25-40 years with glioma.

The nucleotides read TGTGCCAGTAAAGCGGGGGCGAGCTACGAGCAGTACTTC. Translated, it gives CASKAGASYEQYF. The chain is made from TRBV5-6 and TRBJ2-7; 8 bases in the middle match TRBD2. CDR1 and CDR2, looked up from the germline V gene, are SGHDT and YYEEEE. For this chain, trimming is 8 bases at the V end and 3 bases at the J end, and the number of junction bases without a gene match is 7. Inclusive of the bounding cysteine and phenylalanine, the CDR3 is 13 residues long. The read is trimmed to its CDR3 DNA, 39 bases read in frame from base 1.